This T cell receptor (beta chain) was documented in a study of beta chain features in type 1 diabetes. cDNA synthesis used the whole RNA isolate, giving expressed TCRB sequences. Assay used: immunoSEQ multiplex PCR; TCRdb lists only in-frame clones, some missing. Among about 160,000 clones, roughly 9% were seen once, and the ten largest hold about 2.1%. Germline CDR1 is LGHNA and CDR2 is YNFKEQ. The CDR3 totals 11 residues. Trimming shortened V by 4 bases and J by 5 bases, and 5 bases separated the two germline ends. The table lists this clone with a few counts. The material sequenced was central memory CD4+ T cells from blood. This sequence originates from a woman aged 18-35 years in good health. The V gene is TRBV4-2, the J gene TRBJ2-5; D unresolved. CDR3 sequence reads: CASSLQETQYF. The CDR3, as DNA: TGTGCCAGCAGCCTACAGGAGACCCAGTACTTC.